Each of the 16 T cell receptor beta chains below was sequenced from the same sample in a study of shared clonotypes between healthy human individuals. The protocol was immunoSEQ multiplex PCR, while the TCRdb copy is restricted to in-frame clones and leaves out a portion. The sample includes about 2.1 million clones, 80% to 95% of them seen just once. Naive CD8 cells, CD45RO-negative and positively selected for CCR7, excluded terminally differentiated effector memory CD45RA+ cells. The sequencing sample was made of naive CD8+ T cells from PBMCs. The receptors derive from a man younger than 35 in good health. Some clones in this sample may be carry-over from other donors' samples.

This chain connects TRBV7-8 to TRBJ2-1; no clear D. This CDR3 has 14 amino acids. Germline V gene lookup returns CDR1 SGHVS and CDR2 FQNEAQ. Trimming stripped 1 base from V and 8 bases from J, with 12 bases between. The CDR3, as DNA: TGTGCCAGCAGCTTAGGCCTCGGCGGACATGAGCAGTTCTTC. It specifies CASSLGLGGHEQFF.

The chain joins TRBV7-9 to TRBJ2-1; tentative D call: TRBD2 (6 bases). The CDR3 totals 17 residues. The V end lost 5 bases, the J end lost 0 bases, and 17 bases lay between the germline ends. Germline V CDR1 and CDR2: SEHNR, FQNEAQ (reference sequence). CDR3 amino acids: CASSTNRIADSYNEQFF. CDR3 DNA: TGTGCCAGCAGCACCAACCGGATAGCGGACTCCTACAATGAGCAGTTCTTC.

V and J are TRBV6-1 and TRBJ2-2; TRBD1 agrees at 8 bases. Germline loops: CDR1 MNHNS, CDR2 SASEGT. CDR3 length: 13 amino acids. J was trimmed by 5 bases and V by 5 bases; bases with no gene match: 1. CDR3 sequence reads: CASSQGATGELFF. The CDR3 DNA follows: TGTGCCAGCAGTCAGGGGGCAACCGGGGAGCTGTTTTTT.

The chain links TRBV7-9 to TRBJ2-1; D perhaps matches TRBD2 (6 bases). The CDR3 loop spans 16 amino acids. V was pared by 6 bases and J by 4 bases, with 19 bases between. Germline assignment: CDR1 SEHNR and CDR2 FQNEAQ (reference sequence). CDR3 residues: CASRSKGGKTYNEQFF. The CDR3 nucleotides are TGTGCCAGCAGATCCAAAGGCGGGAAGACGTACAATGAGCAGTTCTTC.

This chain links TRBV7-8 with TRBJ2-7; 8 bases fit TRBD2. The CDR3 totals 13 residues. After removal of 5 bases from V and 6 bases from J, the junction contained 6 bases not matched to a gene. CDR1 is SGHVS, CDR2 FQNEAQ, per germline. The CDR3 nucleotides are TGTGCCAGCAGCACGCGGACTAGCAGCGAGCAGTACTTC. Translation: CASSTRTSSEQYF.

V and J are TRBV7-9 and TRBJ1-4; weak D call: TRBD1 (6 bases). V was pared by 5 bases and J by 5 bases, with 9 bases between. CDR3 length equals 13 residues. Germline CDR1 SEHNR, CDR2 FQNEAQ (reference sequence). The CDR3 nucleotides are TGTGCCAGCAGCGGAACAGGGAATGAAAAACTGTTTTTT. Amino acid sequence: CASSGTGNEKLFF.

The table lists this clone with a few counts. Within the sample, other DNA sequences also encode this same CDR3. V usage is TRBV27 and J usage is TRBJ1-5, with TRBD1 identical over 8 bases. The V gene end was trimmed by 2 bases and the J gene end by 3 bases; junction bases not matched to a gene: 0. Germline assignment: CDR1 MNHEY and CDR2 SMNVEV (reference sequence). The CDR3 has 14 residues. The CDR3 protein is CASSLQGANQPQHF. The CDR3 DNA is TGTGCCAGCAGTTTACAGGGGGCCAATCAGCCCCAGCATTTT.

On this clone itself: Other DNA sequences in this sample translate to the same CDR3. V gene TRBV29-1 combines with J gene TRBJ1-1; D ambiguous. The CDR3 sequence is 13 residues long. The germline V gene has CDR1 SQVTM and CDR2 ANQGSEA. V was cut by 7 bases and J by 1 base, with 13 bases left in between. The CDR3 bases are TGCAGCGCCGGAGCCGACACGAACACTGAAGCTTTCTTT. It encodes CSAGADTNTEAFF.

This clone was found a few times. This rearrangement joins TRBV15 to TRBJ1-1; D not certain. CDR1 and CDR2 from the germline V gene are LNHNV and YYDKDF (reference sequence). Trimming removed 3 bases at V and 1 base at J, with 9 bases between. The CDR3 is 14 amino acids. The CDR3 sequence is CATSSPGENTEAFF. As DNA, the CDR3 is TGTGCCACCAGCAGCCCCGGGGAGAACACTGAAGCTTTCTTT.

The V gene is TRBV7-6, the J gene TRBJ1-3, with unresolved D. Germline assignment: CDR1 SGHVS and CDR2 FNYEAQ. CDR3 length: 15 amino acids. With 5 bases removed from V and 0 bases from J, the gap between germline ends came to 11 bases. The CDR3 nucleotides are TGTGCCAGCAGCCCGCTGGGAAGCTCTGGAAACACCATATATTTT. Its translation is CASSPLGSSGNTIYF.

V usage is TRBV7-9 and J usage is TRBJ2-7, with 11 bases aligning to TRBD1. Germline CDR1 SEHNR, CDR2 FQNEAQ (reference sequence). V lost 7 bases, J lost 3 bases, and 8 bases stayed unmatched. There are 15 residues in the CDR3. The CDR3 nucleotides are TGTGCCAGCACTATCAGAGGGACAGGGGGCTACGAGCAGTACTTC. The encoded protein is CASTIRGTGGYEQYF.

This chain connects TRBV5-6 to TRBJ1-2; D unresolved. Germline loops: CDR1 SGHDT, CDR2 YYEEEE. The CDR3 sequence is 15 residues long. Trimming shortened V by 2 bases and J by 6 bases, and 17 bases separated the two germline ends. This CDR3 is CASSLVTAELDGYTF. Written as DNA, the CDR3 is TGTGCCAGCAGCTTAGTAACTGCCGAGTTGGATGGCTACACCTTC.

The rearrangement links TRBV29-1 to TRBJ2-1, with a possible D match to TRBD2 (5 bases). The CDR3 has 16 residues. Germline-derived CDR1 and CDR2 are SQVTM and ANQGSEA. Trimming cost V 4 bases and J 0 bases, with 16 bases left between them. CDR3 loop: CSVGLAKHPSYNEQFF. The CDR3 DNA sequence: TGCAGCGTTGGTCTAGCCAAACACCCCTCCTACAATGAGCAGTTCTTC.

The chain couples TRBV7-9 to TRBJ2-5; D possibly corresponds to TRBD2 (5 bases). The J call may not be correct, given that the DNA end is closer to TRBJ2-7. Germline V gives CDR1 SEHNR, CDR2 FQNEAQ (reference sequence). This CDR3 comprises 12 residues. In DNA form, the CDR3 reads TGTGCCAGCAGCCCCGGGGACTACGAGCAGTACTTC. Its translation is CASSPGDYEQYF.

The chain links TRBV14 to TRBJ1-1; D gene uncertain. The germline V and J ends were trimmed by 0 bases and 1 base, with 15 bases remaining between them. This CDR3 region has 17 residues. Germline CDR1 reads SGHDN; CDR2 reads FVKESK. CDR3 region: CASSQDPLPPQNTEAFF. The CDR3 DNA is TGTGCCAGCAGCCAAGACCCTTTGCCCCCCCAGAACACTGAAGCTTTCTTT.

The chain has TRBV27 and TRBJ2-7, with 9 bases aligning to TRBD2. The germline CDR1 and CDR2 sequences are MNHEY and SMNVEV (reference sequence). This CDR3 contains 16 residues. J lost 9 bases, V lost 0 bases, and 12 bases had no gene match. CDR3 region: CASSLSGLALPDGQYF. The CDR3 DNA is TGTGCCAGCAGTTTATCCGGACTAGCGTTACCCGACGGGCAGTACTTC.